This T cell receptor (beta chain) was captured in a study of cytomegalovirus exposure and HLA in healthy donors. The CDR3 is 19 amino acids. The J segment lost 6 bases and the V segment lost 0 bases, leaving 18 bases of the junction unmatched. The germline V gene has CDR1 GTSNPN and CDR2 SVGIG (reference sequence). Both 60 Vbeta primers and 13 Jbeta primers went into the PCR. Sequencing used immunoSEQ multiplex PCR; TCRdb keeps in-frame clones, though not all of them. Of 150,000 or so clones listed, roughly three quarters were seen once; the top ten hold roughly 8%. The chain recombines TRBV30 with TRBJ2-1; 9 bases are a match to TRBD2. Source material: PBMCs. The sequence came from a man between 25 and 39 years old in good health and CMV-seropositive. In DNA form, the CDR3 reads TGTGCCTGGAGTGTACGGTTATGGGCGGGAGGGCAACGGGTCAATGAGCAGTTCTTC. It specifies CAWSVRLWAGGQRVNEQFF.